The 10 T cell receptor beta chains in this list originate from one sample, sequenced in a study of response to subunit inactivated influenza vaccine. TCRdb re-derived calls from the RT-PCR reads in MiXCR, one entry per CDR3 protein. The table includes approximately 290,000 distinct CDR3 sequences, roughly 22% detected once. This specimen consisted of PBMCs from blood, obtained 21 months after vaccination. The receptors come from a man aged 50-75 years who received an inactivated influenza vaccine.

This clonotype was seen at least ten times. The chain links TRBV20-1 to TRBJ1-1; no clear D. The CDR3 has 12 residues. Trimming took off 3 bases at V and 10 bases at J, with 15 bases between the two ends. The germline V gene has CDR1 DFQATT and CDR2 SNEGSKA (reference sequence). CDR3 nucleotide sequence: TGCAGTGCTAGGGGTCCCGGCAATGGAGCTTTCTTT. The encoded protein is CSARGPGNGAFF.

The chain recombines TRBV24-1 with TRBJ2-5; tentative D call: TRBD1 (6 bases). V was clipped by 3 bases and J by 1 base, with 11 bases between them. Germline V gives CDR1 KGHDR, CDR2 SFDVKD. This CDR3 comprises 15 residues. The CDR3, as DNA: TGTGCCACCAGTGATCAGGGGCGGCCCCAAGAGACCCAGTACTTC. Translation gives CATSDQGRPQETQYF.

The CDR3 DNA is TGCAGCGTTGAACAGGGCCTAGGAAATGAGCAGTTCTTC. It translates to CSVEQGLGNEQFF. The V call is TRBV29-1, the J call TRBJ2-1; D perhaps matches TRBD1 (5 bases). Trimming took off 2 bases at V and 7 bases at J, with 12 bases between the two ends. CDR1 is SQVTM and CDR2 is ANQGSEA in the germline V gene. The CDR3 has 13 residues.

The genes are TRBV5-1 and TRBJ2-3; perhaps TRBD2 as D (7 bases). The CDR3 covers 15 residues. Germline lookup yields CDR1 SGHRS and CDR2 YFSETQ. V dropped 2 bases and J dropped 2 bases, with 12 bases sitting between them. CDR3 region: CASSFWGGHTDTQYF. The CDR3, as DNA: TGCGCCAGCAGCTTCTGGGGGGGACACACAGATACGCAGTATTTT. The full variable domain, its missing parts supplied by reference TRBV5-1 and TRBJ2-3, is KAGVTQTPRYLIKTRGQQVTLSCSPISGHRSVSWYQQTPGQGLQFLFEYFSETQRNKGNFPGRFSGRQFSNSRSEMNVSTLELGDSALYLCASSFWGGHTDTQYFGPGTRLTVL.

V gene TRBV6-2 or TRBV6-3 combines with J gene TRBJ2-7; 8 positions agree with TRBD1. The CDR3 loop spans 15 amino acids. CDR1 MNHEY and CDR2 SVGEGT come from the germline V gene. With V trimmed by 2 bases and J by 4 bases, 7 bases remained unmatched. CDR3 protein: CASSYPGQGRYEQYF. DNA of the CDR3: TGTGCCAGCAGTTACCCCGGACAGGGACGTTACGAGCAGTACTTC.

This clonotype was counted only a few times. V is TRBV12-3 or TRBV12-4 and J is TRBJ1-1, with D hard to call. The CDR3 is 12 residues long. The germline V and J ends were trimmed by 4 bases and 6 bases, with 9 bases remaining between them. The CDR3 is CASSSQLAEAFF. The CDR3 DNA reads TGTGCCAGCAGTTCACAGTTGGCTGAAGCTTTCTTT.

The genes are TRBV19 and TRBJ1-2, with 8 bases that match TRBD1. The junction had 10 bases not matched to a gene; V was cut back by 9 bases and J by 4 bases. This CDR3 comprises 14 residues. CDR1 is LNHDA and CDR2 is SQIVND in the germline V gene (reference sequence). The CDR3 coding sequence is TGTGCCAGCGGGACAGGACCAACATTCTATGGCTACACCTTC. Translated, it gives CASGTGPTFYGYTF.

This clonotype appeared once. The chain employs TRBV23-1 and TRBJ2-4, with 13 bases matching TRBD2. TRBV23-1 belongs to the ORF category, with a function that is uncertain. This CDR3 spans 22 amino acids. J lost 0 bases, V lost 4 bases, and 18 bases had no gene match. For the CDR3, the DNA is TGCGCCAGCAGTCCCGCCCATGGGACTAGCGGGATCGAGGCGCTAGCCAAAAACATTCAGTACTTC. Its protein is CASSPAHGTSGIEALAKNIQYF.

The CDR3 nucleotides are TGTGCCAGCAGCGTGCAGGGGTACACAGATACGCAGTATTTT. Translation gives CASSVQGYTDTQYF. The chain joins TRBV9 to TRBJ2-3, with TRBD1 as a possible D gene (6 bases). The germline V gene encodes CDR1 SGDLS and CDR2 YYNGEE. Trimming pared 2 bases from V and 2 bases from J, leaving 9 bases between. The CDR3 totals 14 residues.

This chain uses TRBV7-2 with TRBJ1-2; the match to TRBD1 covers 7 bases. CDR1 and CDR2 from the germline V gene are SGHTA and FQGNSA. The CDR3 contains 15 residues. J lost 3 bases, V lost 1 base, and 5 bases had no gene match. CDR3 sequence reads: CASSLGTGVYYGYTF. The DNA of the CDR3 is TGTGCCAGCAGCTTAGGGACAGGCGTTTACTATGGCTACACCTTC.